This paragraph reports one T cell receptor (beta chain). Its antigen is not known. On the day of bone marrow donation, the related graft donor provided peripheral blood. Sequenced by immunoSEQ multiplex PCR; TCRdb stores in-frame clones only, minus some. The repertoire holds roughly 70,000 clones, with 90% to 95% as singletons. The data originate from a study of T cells after posttransplantation cyclophosphamide. Study observations and caveats: Donor CD8+ memory clones often dominated recipient blood repertoires at later times.

The receptor's source is a young woman in good health and a related stem cell transplant donor. Sequencing used PBMCs.

CDR3 DNA: TGTGCCAGCAGCGTAGTAGCGACAGGGGTTGGCTACACCTTC. This codes for CASSVVATGVGYTF. The chain employs TRBV9 and TRBJ1-2, with 8 bases that match TRBD1. CDR1 and CDR2 (germline): SGDLS, YYNGEE. CDR3 size: 14 residues. The ends lost 0 bases at V and 7 bases at J; junction bases unmatched: 5.